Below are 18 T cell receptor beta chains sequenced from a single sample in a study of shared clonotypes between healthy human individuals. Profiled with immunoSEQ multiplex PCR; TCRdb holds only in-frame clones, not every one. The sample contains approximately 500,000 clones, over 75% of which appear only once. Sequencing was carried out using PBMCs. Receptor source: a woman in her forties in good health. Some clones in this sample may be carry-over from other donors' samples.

CDR3 coding DNA: TGTGCCAGCTCACGACCACTAGCGAACTCCTACGAGCAGTACTTC. It translates to CASSRPLANSYEQYF. The chain joins TRBV18 to TRBJ2-7, with 7 positions matching TRBD2. The CDR3 has 15 residues. With V trimmed by 4 bases and J by 0 bases, 6 bases remained unmatched. Per germline, CDR1 KGHSH and CDR2 LQKENI. Together with reference TRBV18 and TRBJ2-7, the CDR3 gives the full variable domain: NAGVMQNPRHLVRRRGQEARLRCSPMKGHSHVYWYRQLPEEGLKFMVYLQKENIIDESGMPKERFSAEFPKEGPSILRIQQVVRGDSAAYFCASSRPLANSYEQYFGPGTRLTVT.

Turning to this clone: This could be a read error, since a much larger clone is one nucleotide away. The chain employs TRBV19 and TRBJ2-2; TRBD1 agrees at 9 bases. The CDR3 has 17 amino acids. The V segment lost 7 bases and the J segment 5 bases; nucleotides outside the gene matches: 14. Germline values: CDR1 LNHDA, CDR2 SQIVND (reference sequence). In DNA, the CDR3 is TGTGCCAGTATCCGGTACAGGGGGCGCAGGAAGACCGGGGAGCTGTTTTTT. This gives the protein CASIRYRGRRKTGELFF.

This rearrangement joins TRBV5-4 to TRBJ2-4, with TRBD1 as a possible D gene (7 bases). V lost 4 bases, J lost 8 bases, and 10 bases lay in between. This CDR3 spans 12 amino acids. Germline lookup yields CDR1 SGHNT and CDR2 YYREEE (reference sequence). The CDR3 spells CASSRRGDIQYF. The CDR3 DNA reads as TGTGCCAGCAGCCGCAGGGGGGACATTCAGTACTTC.

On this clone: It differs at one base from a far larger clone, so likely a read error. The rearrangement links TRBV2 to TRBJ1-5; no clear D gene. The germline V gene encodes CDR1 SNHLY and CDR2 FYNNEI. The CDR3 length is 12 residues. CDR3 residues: CASSPGWQPKHF. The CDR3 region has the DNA TGTGCCAGCAGCCCTGGTTGGCAGCCCAAGCATTTT.

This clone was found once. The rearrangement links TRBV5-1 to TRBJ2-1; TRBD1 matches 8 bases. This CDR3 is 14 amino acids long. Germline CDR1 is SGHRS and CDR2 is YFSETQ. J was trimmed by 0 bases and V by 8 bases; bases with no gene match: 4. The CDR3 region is CASIGQGSYNEQFF. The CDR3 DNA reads TGCGCCAGTATTGGACAGGGCTCCTACAATGAGCAGTTCTTC.

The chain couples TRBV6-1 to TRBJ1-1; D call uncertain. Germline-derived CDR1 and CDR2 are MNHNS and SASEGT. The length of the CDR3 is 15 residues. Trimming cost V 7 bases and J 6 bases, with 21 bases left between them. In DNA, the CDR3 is TGTGCCAGCACCCATGGAAAGTCAGGATCTCCTGAAGCTTTCTTT. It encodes CASTHGKSGSPEAFF.

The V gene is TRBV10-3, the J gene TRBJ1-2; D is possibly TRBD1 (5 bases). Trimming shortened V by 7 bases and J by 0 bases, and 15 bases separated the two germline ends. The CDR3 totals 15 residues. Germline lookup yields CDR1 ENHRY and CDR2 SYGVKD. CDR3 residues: CAITPGGRANYGYTF. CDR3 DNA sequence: TGTGCCATCACCCCCGGGGGGAGGGCTAACTATGGCTACACCTTC.

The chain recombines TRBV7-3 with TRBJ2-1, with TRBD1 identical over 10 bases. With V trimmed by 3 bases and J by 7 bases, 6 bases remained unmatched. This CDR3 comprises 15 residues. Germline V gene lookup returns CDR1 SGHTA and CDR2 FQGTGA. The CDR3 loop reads CASSLADRGENEQFF. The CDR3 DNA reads TGTGCCAGCAGCTTGGCGGACAGGGGGGAGAATGAGCAGTTCTTC.

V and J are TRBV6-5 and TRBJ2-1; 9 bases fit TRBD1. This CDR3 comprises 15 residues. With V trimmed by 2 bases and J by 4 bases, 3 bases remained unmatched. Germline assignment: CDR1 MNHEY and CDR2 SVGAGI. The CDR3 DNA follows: TGTGCCAGCAGTTACGGGACAGGGCGTTACAATGAGCAGTTCTTC. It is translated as CASSYGTGRYNEQFF.

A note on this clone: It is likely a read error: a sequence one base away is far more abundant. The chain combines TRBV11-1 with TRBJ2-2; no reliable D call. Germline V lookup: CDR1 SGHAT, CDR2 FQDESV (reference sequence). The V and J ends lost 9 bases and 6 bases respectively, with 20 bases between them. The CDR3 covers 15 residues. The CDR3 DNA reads TGTGCCAGACTTCGTCCTCCGATTCGCGCCGGGGAGCTGTTTTTT. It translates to CARLRPPIRAGELFF. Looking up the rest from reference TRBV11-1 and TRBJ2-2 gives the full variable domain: EAEVAQSPRYKITEKSQAVAFWCDPISGHATLYWYRQILGQGPELLVQFQDESVVDDSQLPKDRFSAERLKGVDSTLKIQPAELGDSAMYLCARLRPPIRAGELFFGEGSRLTVL.

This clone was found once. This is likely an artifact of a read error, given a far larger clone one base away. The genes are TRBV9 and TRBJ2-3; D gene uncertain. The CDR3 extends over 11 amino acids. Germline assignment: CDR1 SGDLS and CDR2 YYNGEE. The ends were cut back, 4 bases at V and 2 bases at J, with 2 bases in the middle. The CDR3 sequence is CASSITDTQYF. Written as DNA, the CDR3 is TGTGCCAGCAGCATCACAGATACGCAGTATTTT.

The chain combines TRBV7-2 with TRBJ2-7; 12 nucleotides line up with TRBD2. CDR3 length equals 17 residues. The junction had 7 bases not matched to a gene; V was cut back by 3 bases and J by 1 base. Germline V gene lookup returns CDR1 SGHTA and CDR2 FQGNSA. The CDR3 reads CASSFRTSGNPSYEQYF. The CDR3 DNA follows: TGTGCCAGCAGCTTCCGGACTAGCGGGAACCCATCCTACGAGCAGTACTTC.

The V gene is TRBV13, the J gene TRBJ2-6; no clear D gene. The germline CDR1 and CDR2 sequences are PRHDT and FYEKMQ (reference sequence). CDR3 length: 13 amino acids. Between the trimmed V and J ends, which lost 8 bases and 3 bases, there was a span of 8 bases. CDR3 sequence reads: CASESYGANVLTF. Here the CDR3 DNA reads TGTGCCAGCGAAAGTTATGGGGCCAACGTCCTGACTTTC.

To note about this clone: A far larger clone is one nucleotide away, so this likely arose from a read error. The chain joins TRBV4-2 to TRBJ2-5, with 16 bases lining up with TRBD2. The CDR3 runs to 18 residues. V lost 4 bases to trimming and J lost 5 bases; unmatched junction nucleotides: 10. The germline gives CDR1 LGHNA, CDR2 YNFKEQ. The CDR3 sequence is CASSLSTGTSGRGETQYF. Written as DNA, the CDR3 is TGTGCCAGCAGCCTCTCCACCGGGACTAGCGGGAGGGGGGAGACCCAGTACTTC.

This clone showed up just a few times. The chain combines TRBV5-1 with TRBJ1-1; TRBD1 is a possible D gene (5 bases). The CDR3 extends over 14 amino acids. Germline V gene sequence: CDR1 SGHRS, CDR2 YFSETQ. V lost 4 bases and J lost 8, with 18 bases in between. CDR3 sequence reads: CASSGVPTASEAFF. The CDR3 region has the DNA TGCGCCAGCAGCGGCGTCCCGACAGCTTCCGAAGCTTTCTTT. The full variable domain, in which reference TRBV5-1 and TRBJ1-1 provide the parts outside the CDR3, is KAGVTQTPRYLIKTRGQQVTLSCSPISGHRSVSWYQQTPGQGLQFLFEYFSETQRNKGNFPGRFSGRQFSNSRSEMNVSTLELGDSALYLCASSGVPTASEAFFGQGTRLTVV.

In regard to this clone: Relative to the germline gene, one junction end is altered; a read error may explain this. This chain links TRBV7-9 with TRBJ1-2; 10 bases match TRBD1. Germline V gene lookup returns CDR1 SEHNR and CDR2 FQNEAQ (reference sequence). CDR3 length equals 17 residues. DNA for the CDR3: TGTGCCAGCAGCGACTCGGGGACAGGGGTCAATAGTGATGGCCACACCTTC. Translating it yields CASSDSGTGVNSDGHTF.

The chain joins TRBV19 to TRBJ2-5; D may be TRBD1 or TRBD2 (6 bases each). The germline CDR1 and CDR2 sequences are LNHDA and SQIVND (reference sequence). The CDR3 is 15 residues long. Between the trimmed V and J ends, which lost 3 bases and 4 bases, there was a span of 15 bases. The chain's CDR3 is CASSIWAGGGETQYF. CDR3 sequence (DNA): TGTGCCAGTAGTATCTGGGCAGGAGGGGGAGAGACCCAGTACTTC.

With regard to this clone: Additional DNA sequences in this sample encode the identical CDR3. The CDR3 loop is CAWSVGETQYF. The CDR3, as DNA: TGTGCCTGGAGTGTCGGAGAGACCCAGTACTTC. The gene calls are TRBV30 and TRBJ2-5; D unclear. The CDR3 sequence is 11 residues long. Germline V gene sequence: CDR1 GTSNPN, CDR2 SVGIG (reference sequence). The V end was cut by 0 bases, the J end by 4 bases, with 3 bases between.